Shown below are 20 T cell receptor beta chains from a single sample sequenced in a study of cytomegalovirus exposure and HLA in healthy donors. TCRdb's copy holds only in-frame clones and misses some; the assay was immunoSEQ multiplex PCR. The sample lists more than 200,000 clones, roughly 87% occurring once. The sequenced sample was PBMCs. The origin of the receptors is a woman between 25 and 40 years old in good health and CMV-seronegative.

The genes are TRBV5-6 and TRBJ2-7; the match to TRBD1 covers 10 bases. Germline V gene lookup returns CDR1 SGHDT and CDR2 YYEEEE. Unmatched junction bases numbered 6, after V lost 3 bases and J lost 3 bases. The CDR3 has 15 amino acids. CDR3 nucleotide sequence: TGTGCCAGCAGCTCAAGACAGGGGGCGGTCTACGAGCAGTACTTC. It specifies CASSSRQGAVYEQYF.

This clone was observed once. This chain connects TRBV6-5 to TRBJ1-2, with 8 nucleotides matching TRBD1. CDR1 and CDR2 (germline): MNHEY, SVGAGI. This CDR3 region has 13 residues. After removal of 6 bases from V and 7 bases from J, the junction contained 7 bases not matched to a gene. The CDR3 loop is CASSISRGLGYTF. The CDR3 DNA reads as TGTGCCAGCAGCATTTCCAGGGGGCTTGGCTACACCTTC.

DNA for the CDR3: TGTGCCACCAGCAGAGATTCCATGACTAGCGGGCCCAGCTCCTACGAGCAGTACTTC. Protein: CATSRDSMTSGPSSYEQYF. The chain employs TRBV15 and TRBJ2-7, with 10 bases identical to TRBD2. From germline, CDR1 is LNHNV and CDR2 YYDKDF (reference sequence). The V segment lost 0 bases and the J segment 0 bases; nucleotides outside the gene matches: 11. CDR3 size: 19 residues.

The CDR3 DNA follows: TGTGCCAGTAGCCGGGACAGGGGGCTTAGTAATGAGCAGTTCTTC. Translated: CASSRDRGLSNEQFF. This sequence joins TRBV19 and TRBJ2-1; TRBD1 aligns across 12 bases. CDR1 and CDR2 (germline): LNHDA, SQIVND (reference sequence). The CDR3 sequence is 15 residues long. Trimming removed 6 bases from V and 7 bases from J; junction bases left unmatched: 7.

CDR3 in DNA: TGTGCCAGCAGTTTGCTAGGGTCCACGACCGGGGAGCTGTTTTTT. The encoded protein is CASSLLGSTTGELFF. The gene calls are TRBV27 and TRBJ2-2; D is ambiguous. V lost 3 bases and J lost 5, with 13 bases in between. CDR3 size: 15 residues. Germline loops: CDR1 MNHEY, CDR2 SMNVEV (reference sequence).

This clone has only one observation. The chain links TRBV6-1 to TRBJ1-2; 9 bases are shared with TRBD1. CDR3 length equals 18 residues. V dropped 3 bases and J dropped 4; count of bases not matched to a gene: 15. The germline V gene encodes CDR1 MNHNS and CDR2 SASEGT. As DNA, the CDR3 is TGTGCCAGCAGTGACACGCCGGGACAGGGAGGGTTAGGCTATGGCTACACCTTC. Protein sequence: CASSDTPGQGGLGYGYTF.

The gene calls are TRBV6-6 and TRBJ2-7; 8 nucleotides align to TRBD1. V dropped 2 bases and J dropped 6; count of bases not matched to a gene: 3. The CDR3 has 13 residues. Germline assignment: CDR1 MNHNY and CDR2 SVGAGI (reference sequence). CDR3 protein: CASSYAQGGEQYF. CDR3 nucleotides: TGTGCCAGCAGTTACGCACAGGGGGGCGAGCAGTACTTC.

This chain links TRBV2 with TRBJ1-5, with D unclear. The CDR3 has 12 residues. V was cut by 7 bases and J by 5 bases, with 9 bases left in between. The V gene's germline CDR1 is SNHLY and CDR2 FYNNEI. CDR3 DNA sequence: TGTGCCAGCAACAAGCTGGATCAGCCCCAGCATTTT. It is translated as CASNKLDQPQHF. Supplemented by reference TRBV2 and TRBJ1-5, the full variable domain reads EPEVTQTPSHQVTQMGQEVILRCVPISNHLYFYWYRQILGQKVEFLVSFYNNEISEKSEIFDDQFSVERPDGSNFTLKIRSTKLEDSAMYFCASNKLDQPQHFGDGTRLSIL.

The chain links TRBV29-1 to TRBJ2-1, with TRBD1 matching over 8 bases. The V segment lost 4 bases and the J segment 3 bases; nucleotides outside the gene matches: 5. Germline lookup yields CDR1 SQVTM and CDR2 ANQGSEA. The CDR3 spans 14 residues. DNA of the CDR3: TGCAGCGTTGGAGGACAGGGTTACTACAATGAGCAGTTCTTC. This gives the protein CSVGGQGYYNEQFF.

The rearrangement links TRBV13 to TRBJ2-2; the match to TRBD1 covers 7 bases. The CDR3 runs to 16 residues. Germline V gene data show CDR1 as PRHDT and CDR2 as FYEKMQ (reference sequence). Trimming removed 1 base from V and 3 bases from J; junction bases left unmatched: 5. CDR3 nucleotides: TGTGCCAGCAGCTTAGAGGGCAGGGGGTACACCGGGGAGCTGTTTTTT. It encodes CASSLEGRGYTGELFF. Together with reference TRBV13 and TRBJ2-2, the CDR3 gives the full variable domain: AAGVIQSPRHLIKEKRETATLKCYPIPRHDTVYWYQQGPGQDPQFLISFYEKMQSDKGSIPDRFSAQQFSDYHSELNMSSLELGDSALYFCASSLEGRGYTGELFFGEGSRLTVL.

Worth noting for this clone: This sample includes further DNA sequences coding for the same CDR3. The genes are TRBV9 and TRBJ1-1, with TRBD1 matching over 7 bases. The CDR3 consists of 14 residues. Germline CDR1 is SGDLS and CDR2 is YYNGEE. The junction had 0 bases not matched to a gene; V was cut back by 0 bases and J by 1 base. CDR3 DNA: TGTGCCAGCAGCGTAGGACAGGGGAACACTGAAGCTTTCTTT. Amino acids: CASSVGQGNTEAFF.

The CDR3 DNA reads TGTGCCAGCAGTTTGGGGGGGATGCAGCTTTACGAGCAGTACTTC. It translates to CASSLGGMQLYEQYF. This chain joins TRBV28 and TRBJ2-7; TRBD2 matches at 7 bases. The J segment lost 4 bases and the V segment lost 3 bases, leaving 9 bases of the junction unmatched. Germline V lookup: CDR1 MDHEN, CDR2 SYDVKM. This CDR3 contains 15 residues.

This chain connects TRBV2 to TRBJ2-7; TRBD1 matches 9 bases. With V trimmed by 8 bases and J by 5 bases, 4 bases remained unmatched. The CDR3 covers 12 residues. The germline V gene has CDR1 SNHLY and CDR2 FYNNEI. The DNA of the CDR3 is TGTGCCAGCGGACAGGGGTCCCACGAGCAGTACTTC. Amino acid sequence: CASGQGSHEQYF.

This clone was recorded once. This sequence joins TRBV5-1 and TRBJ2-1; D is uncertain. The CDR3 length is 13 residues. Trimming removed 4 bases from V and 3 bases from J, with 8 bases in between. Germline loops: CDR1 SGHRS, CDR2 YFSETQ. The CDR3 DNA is TGCGCCAGCAGCCCACCGAACTACAATGAGCAGTTCTTC. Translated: CASSPPNYNEQFF.

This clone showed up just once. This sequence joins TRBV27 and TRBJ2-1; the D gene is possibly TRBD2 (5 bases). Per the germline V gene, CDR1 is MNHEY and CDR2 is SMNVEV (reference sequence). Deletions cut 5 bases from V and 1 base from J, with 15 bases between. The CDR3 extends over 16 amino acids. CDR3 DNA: TGTGCCAGCAGTCCGGACCAGACTACATCCTACAATGAGCAGTTCTTC. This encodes CASSPDQTTSYNEQFF.

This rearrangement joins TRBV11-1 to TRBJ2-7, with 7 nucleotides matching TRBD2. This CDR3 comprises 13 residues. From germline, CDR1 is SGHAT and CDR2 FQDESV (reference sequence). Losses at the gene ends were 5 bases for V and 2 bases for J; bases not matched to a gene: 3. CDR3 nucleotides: TGTGCCAGCAGCCTGAGCGGGACCTACGAGCAGTACTTC. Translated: CASSLSGTYEQYF.

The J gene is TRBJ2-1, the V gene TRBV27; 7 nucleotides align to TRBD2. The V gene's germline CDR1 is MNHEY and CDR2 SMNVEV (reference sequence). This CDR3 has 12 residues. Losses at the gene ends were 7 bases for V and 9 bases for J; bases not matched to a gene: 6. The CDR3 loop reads CASTPGGGEQFF. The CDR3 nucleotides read TGTGCCAGCACCCCGGGGGGTGGTGAGCAGTTCTTC.

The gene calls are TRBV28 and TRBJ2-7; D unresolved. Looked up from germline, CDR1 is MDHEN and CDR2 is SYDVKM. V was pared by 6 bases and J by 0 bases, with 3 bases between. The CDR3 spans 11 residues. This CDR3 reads CASRSSYEQYF. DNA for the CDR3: TGTGCCAGCAGGAGCTCCTACGAGCAGTACTTC.

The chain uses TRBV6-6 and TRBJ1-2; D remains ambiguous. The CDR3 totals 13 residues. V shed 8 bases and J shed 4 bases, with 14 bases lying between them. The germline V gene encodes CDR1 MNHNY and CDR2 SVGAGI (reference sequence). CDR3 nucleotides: TGTGCCAGCGATACGCCTGAGGGCTATGGCTACACCTTC. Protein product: CASDTPEGYGYTF.

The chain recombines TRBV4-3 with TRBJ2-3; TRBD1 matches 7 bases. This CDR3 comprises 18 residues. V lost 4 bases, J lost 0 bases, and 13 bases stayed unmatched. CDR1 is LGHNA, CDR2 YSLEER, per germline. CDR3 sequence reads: CASSPGQASSSSTDTQYF. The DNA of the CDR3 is TGCGCCAGCAGCCCCGGACAGGCCTCTTCTTCTAGCACAGATACGCAGTATTTT.